What follows is one TCR beta chain and its context. The antigen remains undetermined. This entry is derived from a study of T cell responses to AZD1222 COVID-19 vaccine. Overall study findings and caveats: Nearly half of the spike-specific TCRs reportedly recognize variant regions that carry no mutations. Donors skewed white British and female; clonal diversity was possibly underestimated. Spike-specific TCR breadth and depth were elevated following two AZD1222 doses.

V was cut by 3 bases and J by 4 bases, with 13 bases left in between. The CDR3 is 14 residues long. The germline V gene encodes CDR1 MDHEN and CDR2 SYDVKM. Clones were read by immunoSEQ multiplex PCR, and TCRdb kept only the in-frame ones, dropping some. The sample records roughly 120,000 clones, around 88% being singletons. This TCR came from an adult in good health. This chain joins TRBV28 and TRBJ2-7; perhaps TRBD2 as D (6 bases). The sample was peripheral blood, taken on day 0 of AZD1222 vaccination. CDR3 in amino acids: CASSFQGGGYEQYF. As DNA, the CDR3 is TGTGCCAGCAGTTTCCAGGGAGGAGGGTACGAGCAGTACTTC.